This TCR beta chain was sequenced in a study of identical twins. The length of the CDR3 is 11 residues. Trimming took off 3 bases at V and 4 bases at J, with 1 base between the two ends. Study results and caveats: Zero-insertion results could be subject to partial confounding by invariant MAIT and iNKT cells. Out-of-frame alpha sequences common to twins were enriched for low generation probability.

TCRdb recomputed calls from the 5' RACE reads with MiXCR, one row per CDR3 protein. The profile shows roughly 1,500,000 distinct CDR3 sequences, 25% to 35% of them singletons. This clonotype came up many times. The target antigen is unknown. Sequencing was performed on cord blood. The receptor was derived from a newborn girl in good health. The chain uses TRBV12-3 or TRBV12-4 and TRBJ1-3; D is unclear. Written as DNA, the CDR3 is TGTGCCAGCAGTTTGGGAAACACCATATATTTT. Translation gives CASSLGNTIYF.